The present entry profiles one T cell receptor (beta chain) with its context. Per germline, CDR1 MNHEY and CDR2 SVGAGI. The CDR3 spans 15 residues. Trimming cost V 2 bases and J 2 bases, with 13 bases left between them. This sample is drawn from a study of blood T cell repertoires in COVID-19. Study overall: COVID-19 samples, acute and convalescent, were from the United States, Italy and Spain. The cDNA or gDNA used as material had been derived from T cells, B-cell-depleted T cells, or PBMCs.

How the authors handled the data: Amplified reference gene primers provided the basis for estimating nucleated cell counts. This table comes from immunoSEQ multiplex PCR, and its TCRdb copy is limited to in-frame clones, with some not included. That table supplies the V and J calls and clone size; D and trimming were determined from the DNA. The sample shows over 200,000 clones, roughly 87% of them seen only once. Sequenced input: peripheral blood. V is TRBV6-5 and J is TRBJ2-7; weak D call: TRBD2 (5 bases). The receptor was isolated from a middle-aged man with active or convalescent COVID-19. The CDR3 DNA follows: TGTGCCAGCAGTTACCCCCTCACTAGGGCCTACGAGCAGTACTTC. This gives the protein CASSYPLTRAYEQYF.